These T cell receptor beta chains were read from a single sample in a study of blood T cell repertoires in COVID-19. TCRdb's table, derived via immunoSEQ multiplex PCR, lists solely in-frame clones and lacks some. The sample holds roughly 70,000 clones, approximately 86% seen once. The sample taken for sequencing was peripheral blood. All receptors come from an elderly man with COVID-19, enrolled during active disease. The CDR3 runs from the conserved cysteine through the conserved F or W. D genes are given only for firm matches. The listing skips clone size in some rows; elsewhere it reads once, few, many or a size class.

j_call v_call d_call clone_size cdr3_aa cdr3_nt
TRBJ1-5 TRBV6-2/TRBV6-3 TRBD1 . CASSVTATGGRQPQHF TGTGCCAGCAGTGTTACGGCTACAGGGGGAAGGCAGCCCCAGCATTTT
TRBJ2-7 TRBV12-3/TRBV12-4 . . CASQGGGDEQYF TGTGCCAGCCAGGGGGGCGGAGACGAGCAGTACTTC
TRBJ1-2 TRBV28 TRBD1 few CASSSRDRDFYGYTF TGTGCCAGCAGTTCCAGGGACAGGGACTTCTATGGCTACACCTTC
TRBJ1-1 TRBV13 TRBD1 . CASSPYRGLNTEAFF TGTGCCAGCAGCCCATACAGGGGTTTGAACACTGAAGCTTTCTTT
TRBJ1-1 TRBV7-8 . few CASSLEAGSGEAFF TGTGCCAGCAGCTTAGAGGCAGGGTCGGGTGAAGCTTTCTTT
TRBJ2-1 TRBV7-9 . . CASSLIGITGEQFF TGTGCCAGCAGCTTAATAGGTATTACAGGCGAGCAGTTCTTC
TRBJ1-2 TRBV19 TRBD1 . CASSPGTGDGYTF TGTGCCAGTAGCCCCGGGACAGGGGATGGCTACACCTTC
TRBJ1-4 TRBV28 TRBD1 . CASSITQGVWEKLFF TGTGCCAGCAGTATCACTCAGGGGGTGTGGGAAAAACTGTTTTTT
TRBJ1-2 TRBV6-2/TRBV6-3 TRBD1 . CASSSGQGATYRYGYTF TGTGCCAGCAGTTCCGGACAGGGGGCTACCTATCGGTATGGCTACACCTTC
TRBJ1-2 TRBV18 . . CASSPGTPVGYGYTF TGTGCCAGCTCCCCCGGGACACCGGTAGGCTATGGCTACACCTTC
TRBJ1-4 TRBV2 . . CASRGASEKLFF TGTGCCAGCAGGGGCGCGTCGGAAAAACTGTTTTTT
TRBJ1-5 TRBV28 . . CASSLFQGTINQPQHF TGTGCCAGCAGTTTATTCCAGGGTACGATAAATCAGCCCCAGCATTTT
TRBJ2-2 TRBV2 . . CASEEILHTGELFF TGTGCCAGCGAGGAGATACTCCACACCGGGGAGCTGTTTTTT
TRBJ2-1 TRBV6-1 TRBD2 . CASSEAAGRGEQFF TGTGCCAGCAGTGAAGCTGCAGGGCGGGGGGAGCAGTTCTTC
TRBJ2-3 TRBV25-1 TRBD1 . CASSEIRTGDTDTQYF TGTGCCAGCAGTGAAATCCGGACAGGAGACACAGATACGCAGTATTTT
TRBJ2-2 TRBV5-6 . . CASSFYGGWDGELFF TGTGCCAGCAGCTTTTATGGAGGCTGGGACGGGGAGCTGTTTTTT
TRBJ2-1 TRBV29-1 TRBD2 few CSVALAGGPNEQFF TGCAGCGTTGCTCTAGCGGGGGGGCCCAATGAGCAGTTCTTC
TRBJ2-7 TRBV6-5 . . CASNRAYEQYF TGTGCCAGCAATCGGGCCTACGAGCAGTACTTC
TRBJ1-2 TRBV7-2 . . CASSLEWVEGGNGYTF TGTGCCAGCAGCTTAGAATGGGTGGAAGGGGGAAATGGCTACACCTTC
TRBJ1-2 TRBV4-3 . . CASSQDLLRNYGYTF TGCGCCAGCAGCCAAGATCTGCTCAGGAACTATGGCTACACCTTC
TRBJ1-1 TRBV3-1/TRBV3-2 TRBD1 . CASSQVDRVPDATEAFF TGTGCCAGCAGCCAAGTAGACAGGGTCCCCGATGCGACTGAAGCTTTCTTT
TRBJ1-2 TRBV7-8 TRBD1 . CASSLAGDRGGSGYTF TGTGCCAGCAGCTTAGCGGGGGACAGGGGAGGATCTGGCTACACCTTC
TRBJ1-4 TRBV7-8 TRBD1 . CASSKHPQGQGDEKLFF TGTGCCAGCAGCAAACACCCCCAAGGACAGGGTGATGAAAAACTGTTTTTT
TRBJ1-2 TRBV10-3 . . CAIRGGQGTQSYTF TGTGCCATCAGGGGGGGGCAGGGGACCCAGAGCTACACCTTC
TRBJ1-5 TRBV4-1 TRBD1 . CASSQDGTVNQPQHF TGCGCCAGCAGCCAAGATGGGACAGTCAATCAGCCCCAGCATTTT
TRBJ2-1 TRBV7-2 TRBD2 . CASSPAGSGTYNEQFF TGTGCCAGCAGCCCCGCAGGTAGCGGGACCTACAATGAGCAGTTCTTC
TRBJ1-4 TRBV1 . . CTSSQDLWGRSNEKLFF TGCACCAGCAGCCAAGATCTCTGGGGGCGGTCTAATGAAAAACTGTTTTTT
TRBJ2-7 TRBV3-1/TRBV3-2 . once CASSQFWGGSSYEQYF TGTGCCAGCAGCCAGTTCTGGGGGGGCAGCTCCTACGAGCAGTACTTC
TRBJ2-2 TRBV19 . . CASTLGTRVRGELFF TGTGCCAGCACCCTCGGGACAAGGGTACGCGGGGAGCTGTTTTTT
TRBJ1-1 TRBV7-2 . once CASSLVTRNTEAFF TGTGCCAGCAGCTTAGTCACCAGGAACACTGAAGCTTTCTTT
TRBJ1-1 TRBV3-1/TRBV3-2 . . CASSQVRGSEAFF TGTGCCAGCAGCCAAGTCAGGGGATCTGAAGCTTTCTTT
TRBJ1-6 TRBV7-3 . . CASSSGVYNSPLHF TGTGCCAGCAGCTCCGGGGTCTATAATTCACCCCTCCACTTT
TRBJ2-7 TRBV5-1 TRBD1 few CASSRLTGHYEQYF TGCGCCAGCAGCCGATTGACAGGGCACTACGAGCAGTACTTC
TRBJ2-5 TRBV5-1 . . CASSLGQRQETQYF TGCGCCAGCAGCTTGGGCCAGAGGCAAGAGACCCAGTACTTC
TRBJ2-3 TRBV7-9 TRBD2 . CASIPGVGTSVPDTQYF TGTGCCAGCATCCCCGGAGTCGGGACTAGTGTTCCAGATACGCAGTATTTT
TRBJ2-7 TRBV5-4 TRBD1 few CASSLGLGTVYEQYF TGTGCCAGCAGCTTGGGGTTAGGGACAGTCTACGAGCAGTACTTC
TRBJ1-1 TRBV5-1 TRBD1 . CASSLGTGGTEAFF TGCGCCAGCAGCTTGGGGACAGGGGGCACTGAAGCTTTCTTT
TRBJ1-1 TRBV5-6 TRBD1 . CASSWDRGSLNTEAFF TGTGCCAGCAGCTGGGACAGGGGATCACTGAACACTGAAGCTTTCTTT
TRBJ2-7 TRBV2 . once CASSEQNYEQYF TGTGCCAGCAGTGAGCAGAACTACGAGCAGTACTTC
TRBJ1-1 TRBV6-6 . . CASSRVGGHEAFF TGTGCCAGCAGCAGGGTTGGGGGCCATGAAGCTTTCTTT